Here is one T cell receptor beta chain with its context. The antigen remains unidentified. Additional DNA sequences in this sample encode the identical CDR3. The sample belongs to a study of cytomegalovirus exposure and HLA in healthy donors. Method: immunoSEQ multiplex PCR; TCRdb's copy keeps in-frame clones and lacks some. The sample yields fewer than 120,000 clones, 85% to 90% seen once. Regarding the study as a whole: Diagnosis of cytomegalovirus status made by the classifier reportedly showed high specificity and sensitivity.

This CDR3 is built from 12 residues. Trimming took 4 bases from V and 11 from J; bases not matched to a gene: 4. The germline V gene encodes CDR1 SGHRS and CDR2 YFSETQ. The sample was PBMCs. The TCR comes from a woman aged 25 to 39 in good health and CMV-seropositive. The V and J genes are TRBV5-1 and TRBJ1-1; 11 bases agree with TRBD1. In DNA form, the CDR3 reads TGCGCCAGCAGCCTGGGACAGGGGGAGGCTTTCTTT. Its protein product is CASSLGQGEAFF. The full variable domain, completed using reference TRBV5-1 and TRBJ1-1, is KAGVTQTPRYLIKTRGQQVTLSCSPISGHRSVSWYQQTPGQGLQFLFEYFSETQRNKGNFPGRFSGRQFSNSRSEMNVSTLELGDSALYLCASSLGQGEAFFGQGTRLTVV.